These 18 T cell receptor beta chains originate from one sample sequenced in a study of cytomegalovirus exposure and HLA in healthy donors. Generated by immunoSEQ multiplex PCR, the TCRdb table keeps only in-frame clones and is missing some. The sample comprises more than 110,000 clones, around nine tenths of which are singletons, and 7% to 9% rests with the top ten. The sample comprised PBMCs. These TCRs come from a woman aged 18-29 years in good health and CMV-seropositive.

The chain employs TRBV7-9 and TRBJ2-2; maybe TRBD2 (5 bases). This CDR3 comprises 15 residues. CDR1 is SEHNR, CDR2 FQNEAQ, per germline (reference sequence). V lost 5 bases to trimming and J lost 0 bases, with 10 bases between them. This CDR3 is CASSGGEANTGELFF. The CDR3 DNA sequence: TGTGCCAGCAGCGGAGGTGAAGCGAACACCGGGGAGCTGTTTTTT.

The chain is built from TRBV10-3 and TRBJ1-5; perhaps TRBD1 as D (5 bases). Germline CDR1 is ENHRY and CDR2 is SYGVKD. CDR3 length: 19 residues. V lost 5 bases and J lost 3, with 26 bases in between. CDR3 region: CAISFGQSDRSPSNQPQHF. CDR3 sequence (DNA): TGTGCCATCAGTTTTGGACAATCGGATCGATCCCCTTCCAATCAGCCCCAGCATTTT.

J is TRBJ1-6 and V is TRBV7-8; tentatively, D is TRBD1 (5 bases). Germline CDR1 and CDR2: SGHVS and FQNEAQ. The CDR3 covers 16 residues. The V and J ends lost 1 base and 2 bases respectively, with 9 bases between them. The CDR3 sequence: CASSLEGPTYNSPLHF. The CDR3, as DNA: TGTGCCAGCAGCTTAGAGGGGCCGACCTATAATTCACCCCTCCACTTT.

The chain uses TRBV2 and TRBJ1-5; D ambiguous. Germline CDR1 is SNHLY and CDR2 is FYNNEI. The V and J ends lost 7 bases and 7 bases respectively, with 14 bases between them. There are 13 residues in the CDR3. The CDR3 region is CASMPGTNQPQHF. Written as DNA, the CDR3 is TGTGCCAGCATGCCAGGTACGAACCAGCCCCAGCATTTT.

The CDR3 spells CASSLTNTIDGTYEQYF. The CDR3 coding sequence is TGTGCCAGCAGCCTCACGAACACAATAGACGGGACCTACGAGCAGTACTTC. The rearrangement links TRBV7-2 to TRBJ2-7; D might be TRBD2 (5 bases). The CDR3 sequence is 17 residues long. V lost 5 bases, J lost 2 bases, and 22 bases lay in between. Germline V lookup: CDR1 SGHTA, CDR2 FQGNSA. Full variable domain (missing parts from reference TRBV7-2 and TRBJ2-7): GAGVSQSPSNKVTEKGKDVELRCDPISGHTALYWYRQSLGQGLEFLIYFQGNSAPDKSGLPSDRFSAERTGGSVSTLTIQRTQQEDSAVYLCASSLTNTIDGTYEQYFGPGTRLTVT.

The chain employs TRBV5-1 and TRBJ2-3; possibly TRBD2 for D (6 bases). V gave up 5 bases and J gave up 2 bases, with 12 bases separating them. Germline V gene data show CDR1 as SGHRS and CDR2 as YFSETQ. The CDR3 has 14 residues. The DNA for the CDR3 is TGCGCCAGCAGGGCCGGGGGAGCCACAGATACGCAGTATTTT. This codes for CASRAGGATDTQYF.

The V call is TRBV7-9, the J call TRBJ2-1; TRBD2 aligns across 10 bases. Germline CDR1 and CDR2: SEHNR and FQNEAQ (reference sequence). The CDR3 contains 16 residues. Trimming removed 7 bases from V and 4 bases from J; junction bases left unmatched: 10. This CDR3 is CASTPATSGQYNEQFF. Written as DNA, the CDR3 is TGTGCCAGCACCCCCGCGACTAGCGGGCAATACAATGAGCAGTTCTTC.

The chain links TRBV4-3 to TRBJ2-7, with TRBD1 matching over 7 bases. This CDR3 comprises 15 residues. V dropped 2 bases and J dropped 7; count of bases not matched to a gene: 11. CDR1 and CDR2 from the germline V gene are LGHNA and YSLEER. The CDR3 DNA reads TGCGCCAGCAGCCAATTTGACAGGGCCAAGGATGAGCAGTACTTC. Protein product: CASSQFDRAKDEQYF.

This clone was detected only once. The chain carries TRBV15 and TRBJ2-3, with TRBD2 identical over 11 bases. The CDR3 is 16 amino acids. Germline CDR1 and CDR2: LNHNV and YYDKDF (reference sequence). The trim removed 5 bases at V and 2 bases at J, leaving 6 bases unmatched. The CDR3 bases are TGTGCCACCAGCCCCGGGACTAGCGGATACACAGATACGCAGTATTTT. Translation: CATSPGTSGYTDTQYF.

The V gene is TRBV28, the J gene TRBJ2-7, with TRBD1 identical over 9 bases. The CDR3 covers 14 residues. J was trimmed by 4 bases and V by 5 bases; bases with no gene match: 6. The germline gives CDR1 MDHEN, CDR2 SYDVKM. The CDR3 DNA reads as TGTGCCAGCAGTACGGGGACAGGGAGATACGAGCAGTACTTC. It is translated as CASSTGTGRYEQYF.

The CDR3 region is CASSAGGGYEQYF. The CDR3 DNA sequence: TGTGCCAGCAGTGCCGGCGGGGGCTACGAGCAGTACTTC. The J gene is TRBJ2-7, the V gene TRBV2; TRBD2 agrees at 7 bases. The germline gives CDR1 SNHLY, CDR2 FYNNEI. CDR3 length: 13 amino acids. Trimming at V came to 4 bases and at J to 3 bases, leaving 3 bases not matched to a gene.

The chain has TRBV30 and TRBJ1-6; D is perhaps TRBD1 (6 bases). Trimming pared 4 bases from V and 3 bases from J, leaving 19 bases between. Looked up from germline, CDR1 is GTSNPN and CDR2 is SVGIG (reference sequence). The CDR3 loop spans 17 amino acids. CDR3 bases: TGTGCCTGGATCTTAGGGGGGGACCGCTTCTATAATTCACCCCTCCACTTT. It codes for CAWILGGDRFYNSPLHF.

The CDR3 reads CASSLYYTGELFF. The CDR3 DNA reads as TGTGCCAGCAGCCTTTATTACACCGGGGAGCTGTTTTTT. V usage is TRBV14 and J usage is TRBJ2-2; D ambiguous. The V gene lost 4 bases and the J gene lost 3 bases, with 6 bases spanning the gap. Germline CDR1 and CDR2: SGHDN and FVKESK. This CDR3 has 13 residues.

J is TRBJ1-1 and V is TRBV29-1, with D possibly being TRBD1 (5 bases). This CDR3 is 12 amino acids long. Germline values: CDR1 SQVTM, CDR2 ANQGSEA. With 8 bases removed from V and 1 base from J, the gap between germline ends came to 11 bases. The CDR3 reads CSFRGQNTEAFF. The CDR3 DNA reads as TGCAGCTTTAGAGGACAGAACACTGAAGCTTTCTTT.

This clone turned up a few times. CDR3 residues: CASSPTIQDPNTEAFF. Written as DNA, the CDR3 is TGTGCCAGCAGCCCAACCATACAGGACCCGAACACTGAAGCTTTCTTT. The rearrangement links TRBV11-3 to TRBJ1-1, with D perhaps TRBD1 (5 bases). V was cut by 5 bases and J by 1 base, with 17 bases left in between. The CDR3 consists of 16 residues. In germline, CDR1 is SGHNT, CDR2 YENEEA.

The gene calls are TRBV5-1 and TRBJ1-4; TRBD1 agrees at 9 bases. J lost 1 base, V lost 2 bases, and 6 bases had no gene match. The germline CDR1 and CDR2 sequences are SGHRS and YFSETQ. The CDR3 totals 17 residues. CDR3 region: CASSFGTGSRTNEKLFF. In DNA form, the CDR3 reads TGCGCCAGCAGCTTCGGGACAGGGTCTAGAACTAATGAAAAACTGTTTTTT. The full variable domain, in which reference TRBV5-1 and TRBJ1-4 provide the parts outside the CDR3, is KAGVTQTPRYLIKTRGQQVTLSCSPISGHRSVSWYQQTPGQGLQFLFEYFSETQRNKGNFPGRFSGRQFSNSRSEMNVSTLELGDSALYLCASSFGTGSRTNEKLFFGSGTQLSVL.

The J gene is TRBJ1-2, the V gene TRBV5-4; possibly TRBD1 for D (6 bases). V dropped 0 bases and J dropped 4 bases, with 10 bases sitting between them. CDR3 length equals 14 residues. Germline V gene data show CDR1 as SGHNT and CDR2 as YYREEE (reference sequence). As DNA, the CDR3 is TGTGCCAGCAGCTTGGAGGCAGGGGCCTATGGCTACACCTTC. Amino acids: CASSLEAGAYGYTF.

The genes are TRBV4-3 and TRBJ1-4; 7 bases fit TRBD1. Germline V gene data show CDR1 as LGHNA and CDR2 as YSLEER. There are 16 residues in the CDR3. J gave up 0 bases and V 5 bases, and 6 bases lay outside the gene matches. The DNA for the CDR3 is TGCGCCAGCAGCGGCAGACAGGGTGCAACTAATGAAAAACTGTTTTTT. It encodes CASSGRQGATNEKLFF.